The T cell receptor (beta chain) described here comes from a study of T cell repertoires in cytomegalovirus infection. Overall study context: Through public TCR beta signatures, both CMV infection and matching HLA type were indicated. Study-wide results and limits: CMV-specific TCR beta clonotypes restricted by HLA-C were the ones dominating the ex vivo response. Summed frequency of shared TCR beta families picked out CMV carriers who also had the relevant HLA.

This clonotype was recorded many times. Its antigen is not identified. Trimming took off 4 bases at V and 0 bases at J, with 13 bases between the two ends. The CDR3 contains 16 residues. Germline V lookup: CDR1 SGHVS, CDR2 FNYEAQ. TCRdb re-derived calls from the reads in MiXCR, one entry per CDR3 protein. Among approximately 500,000 distinct CDR3 sequences listed, approximately 15% were seen once. The sequenced material came from CD8+ T cells from PBMCs. The chain recombines TRBV7-6 with TRBJ2-1; possibly TRBD2 for D (6 bases). This receptor was identified in a human donor in good health (CMV status not recorded). Some clones in this sample may be carry-over from other donors' samples. CDR3 sequence (DNA): TGTGCCAGCAGCTGGGGGGAGTTTAGCTCCTACAATGAGCAGTTCTTC. The encoded protein is CASSWGEFSSYNEQFF.